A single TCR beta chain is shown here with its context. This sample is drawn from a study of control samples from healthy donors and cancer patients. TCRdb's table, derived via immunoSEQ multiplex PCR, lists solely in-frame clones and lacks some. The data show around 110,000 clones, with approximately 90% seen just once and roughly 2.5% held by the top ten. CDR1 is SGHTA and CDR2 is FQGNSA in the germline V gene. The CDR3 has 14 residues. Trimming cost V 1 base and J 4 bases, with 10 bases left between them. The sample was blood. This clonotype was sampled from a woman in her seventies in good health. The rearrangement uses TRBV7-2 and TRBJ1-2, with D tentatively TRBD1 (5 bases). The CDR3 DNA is TGTGCCAGCAGCTTAGTCGGGGGTACCTATGGCTACACCTTC. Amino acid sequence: CASSLVGGTYGYTF.